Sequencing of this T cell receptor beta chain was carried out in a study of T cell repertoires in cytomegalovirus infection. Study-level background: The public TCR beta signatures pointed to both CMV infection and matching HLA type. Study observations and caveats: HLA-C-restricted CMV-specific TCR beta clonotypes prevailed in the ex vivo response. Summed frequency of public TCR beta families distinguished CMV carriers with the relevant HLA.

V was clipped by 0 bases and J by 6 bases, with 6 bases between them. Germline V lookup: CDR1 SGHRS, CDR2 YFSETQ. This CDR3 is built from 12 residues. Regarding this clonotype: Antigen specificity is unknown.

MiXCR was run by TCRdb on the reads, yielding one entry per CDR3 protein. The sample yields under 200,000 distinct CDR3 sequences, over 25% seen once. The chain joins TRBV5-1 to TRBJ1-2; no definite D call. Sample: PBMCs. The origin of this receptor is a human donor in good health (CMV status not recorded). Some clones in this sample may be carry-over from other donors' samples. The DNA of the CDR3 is TGCGCCAGCAGCTTGGGCTCAGATGGCTACACCTTC. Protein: CASSLGSDGYTF. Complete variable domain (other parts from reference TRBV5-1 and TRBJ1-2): KAGVTQTPRYLIKTRGQQVTLSCSPISGHRSVSWYQQTPGQGLQFLFEYFSETQRNKGNFPGRFSGRQFSNSRSEMNVSTLELGDSALYLCASSLGSDGYTFGSGTRLTVV.